This is a list of T cell receptor beta chains from one sample in a study of shared T cell receptors in the human thymus. TCRdb's table, derived via immunoSEQ multiplex PCR, lists solely in-frame clones and lacks some. This sample has 600,000 to 900,000 clones; 70% to 90% occur once, and the top ten carry 0.0095% to 0.013%. Separately, the same data were catalogued under a study of human thymus T cells.

The sequencing input was thymocytes. Receptors originate from a girl less than two years old with a congenital heart defect. Each CDR3 is given with its conserved first and last residue. D genes are given only for firm matches. Size is omitted from some rows. Given values are once, few, many or a class for expanded clones.

d_call | clone_size | j_call | v_call | cdr3_nt | cdr3_aa
. | . | TRBJ1-2 | TRBV7-2 | TGTGCCAGCAGCTTTCTAAGGCAGGGGCCCTATGGCTACACCTTC | CASSFLRQGPYGYTF
TRBD1 | . | TRBJ1-4 | TRBV7-8 | TGTGCCAGCAGCTTAGCGCAGGGGGACCGACTAGGGAATGAAAAACTGTTTTTT | CASSLAQGDRLGNEKLFF
. | . | TRBJ2-7 | TRBV4-1 | TGCGCCAGCAGCCAACCCATTACAGGGTACGGCGAGCAGTACTTC | CASSQPITGYGEQYF
. | . | TRBJ1-1 | TRBV28 | TGTGCCAGCAGTTACTGCAGGAACTACACTGAAGCTTTCTTT | CASSYCRNYTEAFF
. | . | TRBJ2-2 | TRBV10-1 | TGCGCCAGCAGTGACGGCACCGGGGAGCTGTTTTTT | CASSDGTGELFF
. | . | TRBJ1-1 | TRBV6-5 | TGTGCCAGCAGTTACATGGTGGCAGGAAACACTGAAGCTTTCTTT | CASSYMVAGNTEAFF
. | . | TRBJ2-5 | TRBV5-4 | TGTGCCAGCAGCTTAGAGGAAGCGGACGTACAAGAGACCCAGTACTTC | CASSLEEADVQETQYF
. | . | TRBJ2-7 | TRBV7-2 | TGTGCCAGCAGCCCCCAGGGGGGACTAGGCACCTACGAGCAGTACTTC | CASSPQGGLGTYEQYF
. | . | TRBJ1-5 | TRBV7-8 | TGTGCCAGCAGCCCCTACAGGGCTTATAGCAATCAGCCCCAGCATTTT | CASSPYRAYSNQPQHF
. | . | TRBJ1-1 | TRBV4-3 | TGCGCCAGCAGCCCCGCCCGAACACATGCAAGGTCGGGCACTGAAGCTTTCTTT | CASSPARTHARSGTEAFF
. | . | TRBJ1-6 | TRBV18 | TGTGCCAGCTCAACTAACCACATTTCCCTGAATTCACCCCTCCACTTT | CASSTNHISLNSPLHF
TRBD1 | . | TRBJ1-1 | TRBV11-2 | TGTGCCAGCAGGTTCCGGGACAGCGTAGCTTTCTTT | CASRFRDSVAFF
. | . | TRBJ1-6 | TRBV14 | TGTGCCAGCAGCCGTGGCAGGATAAATTCACCCCTCCACTTT | CASSRGRINSPLHF
. | . | TRBJ1-1 | TRBV25-1 | TGTGCCAGCCGCGGGGTGAACACTGAAGCTTTCTTT | CASRGVNTEAFF
. | . | TRBJ1-1 | TRBV6-1 | TGTGCCAGCAGAGCACAGGGAAGCCCCAGGGCTTTCTTT | CASRAQGSPRAFF
. | . | TRBJ1-1 | TRBV28 | TGTGCCAGCAGTTTGTTTGGGCGTGAAGCTTTCTTT | CASSLFGREAFF
. | . | TRBJ1-2 | TRBV19 | TGTGCCAGTAGTGCTCCGCCCCAGACAGTTTGGCGGGGCTACACCTTC | CASSAPPQTVWRGYTF
TRBD1 | . | TRBJ1-1 | TRBV9 | TGTGCCAGCAGCCGACTAACGACAGGGACTGAAGCTTTCTTT | CASSRLTTGTEAFF
TRBD1 | few | TRBJ2-7 | TRBV11-2 | TGTGCCAGCAGCTTTGGACAGGCCTACGAGCAGTACTTC | CASSFGQAYEQYF
. | . | TRBJ1-1 | TRBV19 | TGTGCCACCTACCCATCGGGAGGGAGGGACACTGAAGCTTTCTTT | CATYPSGGRDTEAFF
. | . | TRBJ1-5 | TRBV19 | TGTGCCAGTAGAGCAGACGGGAAGAATCAGCCCCAGCATTTT | CASRADGKNQPQHF
. | . | TRBJ2-5 | TRBV6-6 | TGTGCCAGCACTGAAAGGAGTTCCCCCCAAGAGACCCAGTACTTC | CASTERSSPQETQYF
TRBD1 | . | TRBJ1-2 | TRBV7-2 | TGTGCCAGCAGCTTATACAACGGGGACAGGGGTAACTATGGCTACACCTTC | CASSLYNGDRGNYGYTF
TRBD1 | . | TRBJ2-1 | TRBV6-5 | TGTGCCAGCTGGGACAGGCAGTCGAAAAATGAGCAGTTCTTC | CASWDRQSKNEQFF
TRBD1 | . | TRBJ1-5 | TRBV12-5 | TGTGCTAGTGGTTTGGTCCCTAGGGGGACAGGGTATAGCAATCAGCCCCAGCATTTT | CASGLVPRGTGYSNQPQHF
TRBD1 | once | TRBJ1-4 | TRBV7-9 | TGTGCCAGCAGCCGGGACAGGGGGGCGGTAGGTGAAAAACTGTTTTTT | CASSRDRGAVGEKLFF
TRBD1 | once | TRBJ2-5 | TRBV18 | TGTGCCAGCTCACAAAAAGGGACAGCGAGCTTACAAGAGACCCAGTACTTC | CASSQKGTASLQETQYF
TRBD1 | . | TRBJ2-3 | TRBV10-3 | TGTGCCATCAGTGAAGTAAGGGGGCTCGGAGATACGCAGTATTTT | CAISEVRGLGDTQYF
. | . | TRBJ2-3 | TRBV28 | TGTGCCAGCAGTCCCCCGTGGCCGGGAACAGATACGCAGTATTTT | CASSPPWPGTDTQYF
TRBD1 | . | TRBJ1-3 | TRBV7-2 | TGTGCCAGCAGCTTACGGCCCTTGGGACAGCCTGGAAACACCATATATTTT | CASSLRPLGQPGNTIYF
. | once | TRBJ2-7 | TRBV6-1 | TGTGCCAGCAGTGAGCAGGGTGGGCACTACGAGCAGTACTTC | CASSEQGGHYEQYF
TRBD1 | . | TRBJ1-1 | TRBV2 | TGTGCCAGCAGTAATCCGGGACAGGGGTTATTGAACACTGAAGCTTTCTTT | CASSNPGQGLLNTEAFF
TRBD1 | . | TRBJ1-2 | TRBV14 | TGTGCCAGCAGCGGAAGGGTGGCAGGGGGCTTTAGTCACTATGGCTACACCTTC | CASSGRVAGGFSHYGYTF
. | . | TRBJ2-5 | TRBV9 | TGTGCCAGCAGCGAAACAGGGAGGGACCAAGAGACCCAGTACTTC | CASSETGRDQETQYF
. | . | TRBJ1-2 | TRBV6-5 | TGTGCCAGCAGTTACGGGAGGGGGTACGAGAACTATGGCTACACCTTC | CASSYGRGYENYGYTF
TRBD1 | . | TRBJ2-1 | TRBV6-5 | TGTGCCAGCAGCCGCCTCCGACAGGGGTCCTGGGAGCAGTTCTTC | CASSRLRQGSWEQFF
. | . | TRBJ2-3 | TRBV7-8 | TGTGCCAGCGGCTTAAGGGGTTCCACAGATACGCAGTATTTT | CASGLRGSTDTQYF
. | once | TRBJ2-6 | TRBV28 | TGTGCCAGCAGGCCGGATTTTCTCAGGGGGGCTGGGGCCAACGTCCTGACTTTC | CASRPDFLRGAGANVLTF
. | . | TRBJ1-2 | TRBV5-6 | TGTGCCAGCAGCCCAACGGACACGGATTATGGCTACACCTTC | CASSPTDTDYGYTF
. | . | TRBJ2-3 | TRBV28 | TGTGCCAGCAGCCACACAGATACGCAGTATTTT | CASSHTDTQYF
TRBD1 | . | TRBJ1-5 | TRBV7-2 | TGTGCCAGCAGCTACCTACGACAGGGAGGAAGCAATCAGCCCCAGCATTTT | CASSYLRQGGSNQPQHF
. | . | TRBJ1-2 | TRBV14 | TGTGCCAGCAGCCAAGTCGGGGGGATGATACATGGCTACACCTTC | CASSQVGGMIHGYTF
TRBD1 | . | TRBJ2-7 | TRBV4-1 | TGCGCCAGCAGCCAAGGACAGGGTGATCAGTACTTC | CASSQGQGDQYF
. | . | TRBJ1-1 | TRBV18 | TGTGCCAGCTCACCACCCGGTTCGGTAGAAGCTTTCTTT | CASSPPGSVEAFF
. | . | TRBJ2-5 | TRBV7-9 | TGTGCCAGCAGCTTAGATATCTCCCCAGAGACCCAGTACTTC | CASSLDISPETQYF
TRBD2 | . | TRBJ2-1 | TRBV7-8 | TGTGCCAGCAGCGGCGGGACTAGCGCCTACAATGAGCAGTTCTTC | CASSGGTSAYNEQFF
TRBD2 | few | TRBJ2-3 | TRBV5-6 | TGTGCCAGCAGCTGGGGACTAGCGGGGCACACAGATACGCAGTATTTT | CASSWGLAGHTDTQYF
TRBD2 | . | TRBJ2-2 | TRBV5-5 | TGTGCCAGCAGCTTGGTGGGGCGGGGGGGCCTCACCGGGGAGCTGTTTTTT | CASSLVGRGGLTGELFF